The clone carrying this TCR beta chain was seen only a few times. Its target is not known. This entry comes from a study of CD8+ T cells in alopecia areata. Study-wide context: Patients received oral tofacitinib, 5 to 10 mg twice daily, for moderate-to-severe alopecia areata. General study results and limits: There was only one nonresponder, so it was unclear how baseline CD8+ expansion relates to response. While patients received tofacitinib, many expanded lesional clones remained present in scalp and blood.

TCR sequencing used cDNA made by reverse transcription of extracted RNA. TCRdb keeps only in-frame clones here, not all; method: immunoSEQ multiplex PCR. The sample lists some 180,000 clones, about half occurring once. Treatment defined: oral pan-JAK inhibitor, 5-10 mg twice daily. The germline gives CDR1 LNHDA, CDR2 SQIVND (reference sequence). Trimming at V came to 10 bases and at J to 7 bases, leaving 8 bases not matched to a gene. This CDR3 has 12 amino acids. The receptor was derived from a human donor with alopecia areata. The starting material was CD8+ T cells sorted from blood, obtained at approximately week 51, from a patient treated with tofacitinib. The gene calls are TRBV19 and TRBJ1-1, with 8 bases aligning to TRBD1. CDR3 in DNA: TGTGCCACCGACAGGGGCTGGGGTGAAGCTTTCTTT. Translating gives CATDRGWGEAFF.